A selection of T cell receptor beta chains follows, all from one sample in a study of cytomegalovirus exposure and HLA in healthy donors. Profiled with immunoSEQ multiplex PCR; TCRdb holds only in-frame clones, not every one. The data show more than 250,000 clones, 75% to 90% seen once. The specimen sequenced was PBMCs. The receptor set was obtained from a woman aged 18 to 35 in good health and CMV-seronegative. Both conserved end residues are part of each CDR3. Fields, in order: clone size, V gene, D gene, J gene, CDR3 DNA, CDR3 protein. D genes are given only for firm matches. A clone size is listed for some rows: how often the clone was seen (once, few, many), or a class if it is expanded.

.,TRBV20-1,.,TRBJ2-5,TGCAGTGCTAGAGTCGCGACAGAGTACTTC,CSARVATEYF
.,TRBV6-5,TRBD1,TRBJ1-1,TGTGCCAGCAGATCGCCCGGGACAGGGGGTAAAGCTTTCTTT,CASRSPGTGGKAFF
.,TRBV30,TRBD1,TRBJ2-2,TGTGCCTGGAGCAGGGGGCCCGGGGAGCTGTTTTTT,CAWSRGPGELFF
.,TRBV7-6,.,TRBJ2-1,TGTGCCAGCAGCTTAACTCCCCTGAGCTCCTACAATGAGCAGTTCTTC,CASSLTPLSSYNEQFF
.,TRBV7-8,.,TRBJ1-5,TGTGCCAGCAGCTTAAGCCAGGGGCGGGATCAGCCCCAGCATTTT,CASSLSQGRDQPQHF
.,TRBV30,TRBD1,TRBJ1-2,TGTGCCTGGAGTCCCCGGACAGGGGCAAACTATGGCTACACCTTC,CAWSPRTGANYGYTF
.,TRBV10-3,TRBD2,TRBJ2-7,TGTGCCATCAGTGAGTGGGGAGGCGGGAGGGAGGCCTACGAGCAGTACTTC,CAISEWGGGREAYEQYF
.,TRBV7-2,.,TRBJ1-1,TGTGCCGGAGGCGCTGGACAGACCACTGAAGCTTTCTTT,CAGGAGQTTEAFF
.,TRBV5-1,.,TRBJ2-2,TGCGCCAGCAGCGCGACAGTGAGCGCCTGGGAGCTGTTTTTT,CASSATVSAWELFF
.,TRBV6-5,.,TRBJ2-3,TGTGCCAGCAGTTACCAGGGGTTCACAGATACGCAGTATTTT,CASSYQGFTDTQYF
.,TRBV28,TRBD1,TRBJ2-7,TGTGCCAGCAGTTTAGGGACAGGGGGTAGATACGAGCAGTACTTC,CASSLGTGGRYEQYF
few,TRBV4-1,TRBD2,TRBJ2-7,TGCGCCAGCAGCCGTGAGGCCGGGGGGTACTACGAGCAGTACTTC,CASSREAGGYYEQYF
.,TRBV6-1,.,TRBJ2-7,TGTGCCAGCCGAGTCGGGTCCTACTCCTACGAGCAGTACTTC,CASRVGSYSYEQYF
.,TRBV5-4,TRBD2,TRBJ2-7,TGTGCCAGCAGCTTGTCGGGCGGGAGGGTCGACGAGCAGTACTTC,CASSLSGGRVDEQYF
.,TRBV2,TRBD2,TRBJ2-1,TGTGCCAGCAGTGGGGGTCCGGGACTAGCGGGAAGCTCCTACAATGAGCAGTTCTTC,CASSGGPGLAGSSYNEQFF
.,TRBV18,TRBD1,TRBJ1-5,TGTGCCAGCTTTTCCCCCTCCCAGGGGGACGGTCAGCCCCAGCATTTT,CASFSPSQGDGQPQHF
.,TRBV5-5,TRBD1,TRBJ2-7,TGTGCCAGCAGCCGCAAACCGGAACGGACCGGGACAGGGGTCCCCTACGAGCAGTACTTC,CASSRKPERTGTGVPYEQYF
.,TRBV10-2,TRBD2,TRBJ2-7,TGCGCCAGCAGTGATCTGGAGCGGGGCTACGAGCAGTACTTC,CASSDLERGYEQYF
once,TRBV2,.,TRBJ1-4,TGTGCCAGCACCGAAGGGGGACACGATAATGAAAAACTGTTTTTT,CASTEGGHDNEKLFF
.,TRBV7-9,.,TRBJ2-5,TGTGCCAGCAGCTTAGTAGACAGAGGCCGACTCCAAGAGACCCAGTACTTC,CASSLVDRGRLQETQYF